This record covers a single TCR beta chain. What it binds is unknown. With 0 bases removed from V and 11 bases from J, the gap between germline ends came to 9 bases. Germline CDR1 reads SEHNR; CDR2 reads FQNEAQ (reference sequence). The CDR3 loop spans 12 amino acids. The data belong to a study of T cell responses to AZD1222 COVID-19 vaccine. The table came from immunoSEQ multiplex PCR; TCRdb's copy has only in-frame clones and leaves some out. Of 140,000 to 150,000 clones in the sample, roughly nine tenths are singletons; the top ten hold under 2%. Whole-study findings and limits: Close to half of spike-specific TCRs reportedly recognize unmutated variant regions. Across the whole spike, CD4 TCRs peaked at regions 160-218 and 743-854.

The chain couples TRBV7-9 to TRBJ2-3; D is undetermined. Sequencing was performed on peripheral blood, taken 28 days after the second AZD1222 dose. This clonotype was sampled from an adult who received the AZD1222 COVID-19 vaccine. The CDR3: CASSLATYLQYF. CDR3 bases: TGTGCCAGCAGCTTAGCCACGTACTTGCAGTATTTT.